Below are 17 T cell receptor beta chains sequenced from a single sample in a study of blood T cell repertoires in COVID-19. Using immunoSEQ multiplex PCR, the repertoire was profiled, and TCRdb retains in-frame clones only, with some absent. Altogether about 140,000 clones are present, roughly 81% being singletons, with the ten largest covering approximately 9%. The sample consisted of peripheral blood. These receptors were taken from a woman between 45 and 60 years old with active or convalescent COVID-19.

The V gene is TRBV9, the J gene TRBJ1-5, with 9 bases identical to TRBD1. V lost 0 bases to trimming and J lost 2 bases; unmatched junction nucleotides: 0. The CDR3 is 15 amino acids. Germline-derived CDR1 and CDR2 are SGDLS and YYNGEE. As DNA, the CDR3 is TGTGCCAGCAGCGTAGGGGACAGGGGCAATCAGCCCCAGCATTTT. Translating it yields CASSVGDRGNQPQHF.

This clone has only one observation. The CDR3 is CASSLRTGGSEQYF. CDR3 nucleotide sequence: TGTGCCAGCAGCCTACGGACAGGGGGTTCCGAGCAGTACTTC. The chain combines TRBV28 with TRBJ2-7, with TRBD1 identical over 10 bases. Per germline, CDR1 MDHEN and CDR2 SYDVKM. The CDR3 totals 14 residues. V lost 6 bases to trimming and J lost 6 bases; unmatched junction nucleotides: 8.

V and J are TRBV5-1 and TRBJ2-3; a possible D gene is TRBD2 (5 bases). The germline V gene has CDR1 SGHRS and CDR2 YFSETQ. The V and J ends lost 4 bases and 4 bases respectively, with 13 bases between them. This CDR3 comprises 14 residues. The CDR3 nucleotides are TGCGCCAGCAGCCCCCAGACTACCCCAGATACGCAGTATTTT. This encodes CASSPQTTPDTQYF. The full variable domain, in which reference TRBV5-1 and TRBJ2-3 provide the parts outside the CDR3, is KAGVTQTPRYLIKTRGQQVTLSCSPISGHRSVSWYQQTPGQGLQFLFEYFSETQRNKGNFPGRFSGRQFSNSRSEMNVSTLELGDSALYLCASSPQTTPDTQYFGPGTRLTVL.

The CDR3 spells CASSIDYRNYGYTF. The CDR3 nucleotides read TGTGCCAGTAGTATAGATTACAGAAACTATGGCTACACCTTC. The gene calls are TRBV19 and TRBJ1-2; D is undetermined. Germline V gene data show CDR1 as LNHDA and CDR2 as SQIVND (reference sequence). Trimming removed 0 bases at V and 2 bases at J, with 7 bases between. This CDR3 comprises 14 residues.

The CDR3 sequence: CASSSRLETFGGYTF. The CDR3, as DNA: TGTGCCAGCAGCTCGAGGCTCGAGACCTTTGGTGGCTACACCTTC. J is TRBJ1-2 and V is TRBV9; D not resolved. This CDR3 is 15 amino acids long. Germline lookup yields CDR1 SGDLS and CDR2 YYNGEE. V was cut by 4 bases and J by 7 bases, with 20 bases left in between.

This chain connects TRBV6-5 to TRBJ1-4; the D gene is possibly TRBD1 (5 bases). CDR1 MNHEY and CDR2 SVGAGI come from the germline V gene. Trimming pared 5 bases from V and 6 bases from J, leaving 16 bases between. This CDR3 is built from 15 residues. The chain's CDR3 is CASSTPARGDEKLFF. The CDR3 region has the DNA TGTGCCAGCAGTACCCCCGCACGGGGGGATGAAAAACTGTTTTTT.

In this sample, this clone turned up once. J is TRBJ2-5 and V is TRBV6-2 or TRBV6-3, with D perhaps given as TRBD1 or TRBD2 (6 bases each). Germline V gives CDR1 MNHEY, CDR2 SVGEGT. V was clipped by 6 bases and J by 5 bases, with 16 bases between them. CDR3 size: 14 residues. The CDR3 nucleotides are TGTGCCAGCAGCGGGGGCGGCGCCCGGGAGACCCAGTACTTC. Its translation is CASSGGGARETQYF.

The CDR3 DNA is TGCAGCGTTGAAGCTGGGCGGGAGGGCCTTCTATACAATGAGCAGTTCTTC. Translating it yields CSVEAGREGLLYNEQFF. V is TRBV29-1 and J is TRBJ2-1; 9 positions agree with TRBD2. After removal of 1 base from V and 4 bases from J, the junction contained 11 bases not matched to a gene. This CDR3 is built from 17 residues. Per germline, CDR1 SQVTM and CDR2 ANQGSEA.

The chain is built from TRBV5-4 and TRBJ1-2; 10 bases fit TRBD1. This CDR3 has 14 amino acids. The trim removed 4 bases at V and 4 bases at J, leaving 4 bases unmatched. Germline V lookup: CDR1 SGHNT, CDR2 YYREEE (reference sequence). The CDR3 spells CASSVDRGLYGYTF. In DNA form, the CDR3 reads TGTGCCAGCAGCGTCGACAGGGGGCTCTATGGCTACACCTTC.

The V and J genes are TRBV18 and TRBJ1-1; a possible D gene is TRBD1 (6 bases). CDR1 is KGHSH, CDR2 LQKENI, per germline. The length of the CDR3 is 14 residues. V was clipped by 5 bases and J by 1 base, with 11 bases between them. CDR3 nucleotides: TGTGCCAGCTCAGGGGGGGCGGAGAACACTGAAGCTTTCTTT. It translates to CASSGGAENTEAFF.

The genes are TRBV19 and TRBJ2-3; TRBD1 agrees at 7 bases. Germline CDR1 and CDR2: LNHDA and SQIVND (reference sequence). The CDR3 is 14 amino acids. V trimming: 7 bases; J trimming: 0 bases; junction bases outside the gene matches: 4. CDR3: CASNRDSSTDTQYF. CDR3 in DNA: TGTGCCAGTAACCGGGACAGTAGCACAGATACGCAGTATTTT. The entire variable domain, with the rest obtained from reference TRBV19 and TRBJ2-3, is as follows: DGGITQSPKYLFRKEGQNVTLSCEQNLNHDAMYWYRQDPGQGLRLIYYSQIVNDFQKGDIAEGYSVSREKKESFPLTVTSAQKNPTAFYLCASNRDSSTDTQYFGPGTRLTVL.

This chain joins TRBV28 and TRBJ1-2, with 10 positions matching TRBD1. The V and J ends lost 7 bases and 4 bases, in that order; junction bases with no gene match: 9. CDR1 and CDR2 (germline): MDHEN, SYDVKM. The CDR3 sequence is 15 residues long. CDR3 in DNA: TGTGCCAGCATCCCCGGGACAGGGGTATTCTATGGCTACACCTTC. This sequence encodes CASIPGTGVFYGYTF.

This clone came up once. This chain links TRBV2 with TRBJ2-5, with 10 positions matching TRBD2. Trimming removed 4 bases from V and 3 bases from J; junction bases left unmatched: 2. Germline CDR1 is SNHLY and CDR2 is FYNNEI. The CDR3 runs 14 residues. This chain's CDR3 is CASSGTSGEETQYF. In nucleotides, the CDR3 is TGTGCCAGCAGTGGGACTAGCGGAGAAGAGACCCAGTACTTC.

V usage is TRBV6-5 and J usage is TRBJ1-2; D gene ambiguous. Per germline, CDR1 MNHEY and CDR2 SVGAGI. This CDR3 comprises 13 residues. Between the trimmed V and J ends, which lost 8 bases and 3 bases, there was a span of 13 bases. The CDR3 region is CASLPLSDYGYTF. CDR3 nucleotides: TGTGCCAGCCTACCCTTATCGGACTATGGCTACACCTTC.

The rearrangement uses TRBV30 and TRBJ1-6; D is undetermined. Germline V lookup: CDR1 GTSNPN, CDR2 SVGIG (reference sequence). V lost 1 base to trimming and J lost 5 bases, with 15 bases between them. This CDR3 is built from 16 residues. The CDR3 coding sequence is TGTGCCTGGAGTGCCCGAACCACAGCAAATAATTCACCCCTCCACTTT. It encodes CAWSARTTANNSPLHF.

This chain links TRBV29-1 with TRBJ1-2, with unresolved D. Trimming left V 1 base short and J 9 bases short, with 12 bases between. Germline lookup yields CDR1 SQVTM and CDR2 ANQGSEA. The CDR3 loop spans 12 amino acids. The CDR3, as DNA: TGCAGCGTTGAAGTCCAGGACGGGAGCTACACCTTC. Translated: CSVEVQDGSYTF.

This clone was seen at least ten times. The V gene is TRBV6-5, the J gene TRBJ1-1, with no clear D. Looked up from germline, CDR1 is MNHEY and CDR2 is SVGAGI. CDR3 length equals 12 residues. V was shortened by 11 bases and J by 1 base, with 11 bases between the two germline ends. CDR3: CASPRGNTEAFF. The DNA of the CDR3 is TGTGCCTCCCCGCGGGGGAACACTGAAGCTTTCTTT.